At least ten counts were recorded for the clone carrying this TCR beta chain. Its antigen is unknown. TCR beta CDR3 regions were amplified from RNA. HTBI primers drove first-round RT-PCR of the TCR CDR3. Each CDR3 protein is one row after TCRdb ran MiXCR on the multiplex PCR reads. The data contain some 510,000 distinct CDR3 sequences, less than 25% of them singletons. The study enrolled patients aged 18 to 65 with newly diagnosed hyperthyroidism of under 2 months' duration. The data originate from a study of T cells in Graves' hyperthyroidism and ophthalmopathy. Study-level background: Sampling of peripheral blood happened at initial diagnosis, prior to any treatment. General study points: The model made its ophthalmopathy prediction, and onset followed a median around six months later.

CDR3 length: 12 residues. Germline CDR1 reads MNHEY; CDR2 reads SVGAGI. J was trimmed by 8 bases and V by 2 bases; bases with no gene match: 1. This chain uses TRBV6-5 with TRBJ1-1, with TRBD1 identical over 8 bases. The origin of this receptor is a man younger than 30 with Graves' hyperthyroidism. Sequenced material: blood. In DNA, the CDR3 is TGTGCCAGCAGTTACGGACAGGGCGAAGCTTTCTTT. Translating it yields CASSYGQGEAFF.